This entry describes one T cell receptor (beta chain). The entry originates in a study of T cell changes during pregnancy in multiple sclerosis. This table comes from immunoSEQ multiplex PCR, and its TCRdb copy is limited to in-frame clones, with some not included. The data show around 57,000 clones, with around 89% seen just once and 2.5% to 3% held by the top ten. The length of the CDR3 is 11 residues. Looked up from germline, CDR1 is SGHVS and CDR2 is FQNEAQ. The V segment lost 4 bases and the J segment 10 bases; nucleotides outside the gene matches: 1. The starting material was peripheral blood, obtained in the first trimester of pregnancy. V gene TRBV7-8 combines with J gene TRBJ2-1; 7 positions agree with TRBD2. This TCR was sampled from a female donor with multiple sclerosis, enrolled in a pregnancy study. The CDR3 loop is CASSWEGEQFF. The CDR3, as DNA: TGTGCCAGCAGCTGGGAGGGGGAGCAGTTCTTC.